What follows are 17 T cell receptor beta chains derived from one specimen sequenced in a study of blood T cell repertoires in COVID-19. Method: immunoSEQ multiplex PCR; TCRdb's copy keeps in-frame clones and lacks some. Seen here are a few hundred thousand clones, around 89% observed once, and the top ten hold roughly 1.2%. Input material: PBMCs or T cells enriched from blood (not recorded which). The receptor source for this set is a woman between 18 and 30 years old who had recovered from COVID-19.

Here the CDR3 DNA reads TGTGCCAGTAGATGGAGCCAGATGAACACTGAAGCTTTCTTT. It yields the protein CASRWSQMNTEAFF. The chain employs TRBV19 and TRBJ1-1, with D unresolved. The CDR3 length is 14 residues. V dropped 6 bases and J dropped 0 bases, with 11 bases sitting between them. CDR1 LNHDA and CDR2 SQIVND come from the germline V gene (reference sequence).

The chain combines TRBV5-5 with TRBJ1-6; D is undetermined. Per germline, CDR1 SGHKS and CDR2 YYEKEE (reference sequence). The CDR3 has 12 amino acids. With 3 bases removed from V and 9 bases from J, the gap between germline ends came to 7 bases. For the CDR3, the DNA is TGTGCCAGCAGCTCTTCCCCTTCACCCCTCCACTTT. Amino acids: CASSSSPSPLHF.

The genes are TRBV5-1 and TRBJ1-1; a possible D gene is TRBD1 (6 bases). The CDR3 sequence is 16 residues long. Germline V gives CDR1 SGHRS, CDR2 YFSETQ. V was pared by 0 bases and J by 1 base, with 13 bases between. Here the CDR3 DNA reads TGCGCCAGCAGCTTGGAATACGGACAGAAGAACACTGAAGCTTTCTTT. Amino acid sequence: CASSLEYGQKNTEAFF.

J is TRBJ2-5 and V is TRBV10-3, with 15 bases that match TRBD2. Germline trimming cut 10 bases from V and 6 bases from J; bases unmatched to any gene: 9. This CDR3 spans 15 amino acids. Germline CDR1 is ENHRY and CDR2 is SYGVKD. The CDR3 coding sequence is TGTGCCACCACCGGCGGGACTAGCGGGGGGAAGACCCAGTACTTC. Translation gives CATTGGTSGGKTQYF.

A single count supports this clone. The J gene is TRBJ2-4, the V gene TRBV6-5; 8 nucleotides line up with TRBD1. CDR3 length: 15 amino acids. V lost 2 bases and J lost 6; bases outside the gene matches: 6. In germline, CDR1 is MNHEY, CDR2 SVGAGI. The CDR3: CASSYGSRGPNIQYF. CDR3 nucleotides: TGTGCCAGCAGTTACGGAAGCAGGGGGCCAAACATTCAGTACTTC.

The DNA for the CDR3 is TGCGCCAGCAGTGAGTCTCAGGGGAAACATTACAATGAGCAGTTCTTC. Its translation is CASSESQGKHYNEQFF. J is TRBJ2-1 and V is TRBV10-2; possibly TRBD1 for D (6 bases). There are 16 residues in the CDR3. Looked up from germline, CDR1 is WSHSY and CDR2 is SAAADI. Deletions cut 0 bases from V and 4 bases from J, with 13 bases between.

This clone is a singleton in its sample. V usage is TRBV9 and J usage is TRBJ2-2; D uncertain. V lost 0 bases and J lost 5, with 8 bases in between. The length of the CDR3 is 14 residues. Germline V gene sequence: CDR1 SGDLS, CDR2 YYNGEE. CDR3 DNA sequence: TGTGCCAGCAGCGTAGATGCCGGGACCGGGGAGCTGTTTTTT. Encoded protein: CASSVDAGTGELFF.

As regards this clone: The sample carries other DNA sequences with the same CDR3. CDR3 coding DNA: TGTGCCTGGAGGAAACAGGGGTTGACTGAAGCTTTCTTT. Encoded protein: CAWRKQGLTEAFF. This sequence joins TRBV30 and TRBJ1-1; 7 bases agree with TRBD1. With 3 bases clipped from V and 5 bases from J, the junction kept 6 bases outside the gene matches. Germline V lookup: CDR1 GTSNPN, CDR2 SVGIG (reference sequence). The CDR3 is 13 amino acids.

This chain uses TRBV7-2 with TRBJ1-4; the D is unclear. The CDR3 is 12 amino acids. Germline loops: CDR1 SGHTA, CDR2 FQGNSA. Trimming pared 3 bases from V and 5 bases from J, leaving 4 bases between. CDR3 in amino acids: CASSLANEKLFF. The CDR3 DNA sequence: TGTGCCAGCAGCTTGGCCAATGAAAAACTGTTTTTT.

The chain couples TRBV21-1 to TRBJ2-1; the D call of TRBD1 is as the table states it, not checked on the DNA. TRBV21-1 is a listed pseudogene. The CDR3 is 15 amino acids. CDR3 amino acids: CASTPWAFSYNEQFF. DNA for the CDR3: TGTGCCAGCACCCCGTGGGCCTTCTCCTACAATGAGCAGTTCTTC.

This chain uses TRBV6-5 with TRBJ2-1; tentative D call: TRBD2 (5 bases). Germline lookup yields CDR1 MNHEY and CDR2 SVGAGI. The CDR3 totals 15 residues. Trimming left V 6 bases short and J 8 bases short, with 20 bases between. The DNA for the CDR3 is TGTGCCAGCAGGGACCCAGGACTGCTCCACGATGAGCAGTTCTTC. Protein: CASRDPGLLHDEQFF.

This chain links TRBV3-1 (or the pseudogene TRBV3-2) with TRBJ2-7, with TRBD1 identical over 10 bases. The junction had 11 bases not matched to a gene; V was cut back by 5 bases and J by 7 bases. CDR1 LGHDT and CDR2 YNNKEL come from the germline V gene (reference sequence). The CDR3 has 15 residues. In DNA, the CDR3 is TGTGCCAGCAGCTTTAGGACAGGGGGATTAGGGGAGCAGTACTTC. Translated, it gives CASSFRTGGLGEQYF.

The chain has TRBV4-2 and TRBJ1-6; D unresolved. Germline CDR1 and CDR2: LGHNA and YNFKEQ. V was pared by 3 bases and J by 0 bases, with 6 bases between. The CDR3 covers 15 residues. As DNA, the CDR3 is TGTGCCAGCAGCCACCCCGGCTCCTATAATTCACCCCTCCACTTT. Its protein is CASSHPGSYNSPLHF.

This clone has just one count. V gene TRBV7-8 combines with J gene TRBJ2-5; D unclear. Germline CDR1 reads SGHVS; CDR2 reads FQNEAQ. V was clipped by 1 base and J by 2 bases, with 14 bases between them. The CDR3 consists of 16 residues. CDR3 nucleotides: TGTGCCAGCAGCTTAGGGCGACTCCTGACTCAAGAGACCCAGTACTTC. Amino acids: CASSLGRLLTQETQYF.

This chain joins TRBV7-2 and TRBJ1-3; 7 nucleotides align to TRBD1. Germline-derived CDR1 and CDR2 are SGHTA and FQGNSA. Unmatched junction bases numbered 8, after V lost 4 bases and J lost 2 bases. The CDR3 length is 16 residues. CDR3 DNA sequence: TGTGCCAGCAGCTCCCACAAACAGGGGACTGGAAACACCATATATTTT. Protein sequence: CASSSHKQGTGNTIYF.

The chain links TRBV6-4 to TRBJ1-5; D is possibly TRBD1 (6 bases). Trimming took 6 bases from V and 2 from J, leaving 14 bases between them. Germline CDR1 and CDR2: MRHNA and SNTAGT. The CDR3 sequence is 15 residues long. The DNA for the CDR3 is TGTGCCAGCAGCTTGACAGGAGAGGGCAATCAGCCCCAGCATTTT. Encoded protein: CASSLTGEGNQPQHF.

This clone appeared a single time. The V and J genes are TRBV4-2 and TRBJ1-4, with 10 positions matching TRBD1. Trimming took 3 bases from V and 7 from J; bases not matched to a gene: 5. CDR1 LGHNA and CDR2 YNFKEQ come from the germline V gene. The CDR3 length is 15 residues. CDR3 amino acids: CASSQRTGGSEKLFF. CDR3 sequence (DNA): TGTGCCAGCAGCCAGCGGACAGGGGGTTCTGAAAAACTGTTTTTT.